The sequence of this T cell receptor beta chain was determined in a study of cytomegalovirus exposure and HLA in healthy donors. The PCR made use of 60 Vbeta and 13 Jbeta primers. The protocol was immunoSEQ multiplex PCR, while the TCRdb copy is restricted to in-frame clones and leaves out a portion. Altogether hundreds of thousands of clones are present, about 74% being singletons, with the ten largest covering less than 2%. Losses at the gene ends were 6 bases for V and 0 bases for J; bases not matched to a gene: 4. Germline CDR1 is SNHLY and CDR2 is FYNNEI. CDR3 length: 15 residues. About this clone itself: What it recognizes is unknown.

The study's findings and limits: Researchers counted 150 to 200 TCR beta chains as cytomegalovirus-associated.

The material sequenced was PBMCs. This rearrangement joins TRBV2 to TRBJ2-3; 9 bases agree with TRBD2. This TCR was sampled from a woman in her twenties or thirties in good health and CMV-seronegative. The CDR3 DNA reads as TGTGCCAGCAGAATAGCGGGAGTCAGCACAGATACGCAGTATTTT. Translation: CASRIAGVSTDTQYF.